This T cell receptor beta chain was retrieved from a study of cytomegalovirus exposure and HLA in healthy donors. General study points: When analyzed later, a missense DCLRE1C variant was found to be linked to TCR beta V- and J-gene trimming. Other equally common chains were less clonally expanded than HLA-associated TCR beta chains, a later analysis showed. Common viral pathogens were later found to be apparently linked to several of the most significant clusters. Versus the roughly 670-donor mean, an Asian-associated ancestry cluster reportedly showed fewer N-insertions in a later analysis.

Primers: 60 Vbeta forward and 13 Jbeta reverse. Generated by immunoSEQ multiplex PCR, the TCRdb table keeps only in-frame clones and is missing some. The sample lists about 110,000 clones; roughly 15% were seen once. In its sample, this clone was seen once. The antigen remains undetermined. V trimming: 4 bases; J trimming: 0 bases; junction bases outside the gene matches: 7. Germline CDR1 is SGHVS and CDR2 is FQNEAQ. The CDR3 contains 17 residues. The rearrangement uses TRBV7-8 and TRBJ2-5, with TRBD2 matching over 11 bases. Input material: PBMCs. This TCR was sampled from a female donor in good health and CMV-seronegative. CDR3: CASSSARLAGNQETQYF. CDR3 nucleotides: TGTGCCAGCAGCTCAGCCCGACTAGCGGGAAACCAAGAGACCCAGTACTTC.